Listed here is a single T cell receptor beta chain. Trimming stripped 7 bases from V and 0 bases from J, with 13 bases between. Germline CDR1 and CDR2: SNHLY and FYNNEI. The CDR3 is 15 residues long. This sample is drawn from a study of cytomegalovirus exposure and HLA in healthy donors. Study-wide background: Early released data comprised tens of millions of unique TCRs from HLA-typed donors.

PCR used 60 Vbeta primers and 13 Jbeta primers. Here immunoSEQ multiplex PCR was the method, and the copy in TCRdb shows in-frame clones only, minus some. The top ten clones hold approximately 4% of a sample with some 150,000 clones, 60% to 85% of them seen once. Input material: PBMCs. This sequence originates from a woman aged 40 to 50 in good health and CMV-seronegative. The chain links TRBV2 to TRBJ2-1; weak D call: TRBD2 (5 bases). DNA of the CDR3: TGTGCCAGCACCTCGCGGGCGGCCTCCTACAATGAGCAGTTCTTC. Its translation: CASTSRAASYNEQFF.